This TCR beta chain was captured in a study of Graves' ophthalmopathy and Graves' hyperthyroidism. This clonotype occurred a few times. Included hyperthyroidism patients were aged 18 to 65 and newly diagnosed (under 2 months' duration). Investigators amplified TCR beta CDR3 regions from RNA transcripts. A first-round RT-PCR used HTBI primers, followed by a second-round multiplex PCR. TCRdb re-analysed the multiplex PCR reads in MiXCR, keeping a single row per CDR3 protein. The sample holds fewer than 650,000 distinct CDR3 sequences, 22% seen once. This receptor was identified in a woman aged 18-35 years with stable Graves' hyperthyroidism. Some clones in this sample may be carry-over from other donors' samples. Sequencing was carried out using peripheral blood.

CDR3 region: CASTPRQGPLFYGYTF. The CDR3 coding sequence is TGTGCCAGCACCCCTAGACAGGGCCCCCTATTCTATGGCTACACCTTC. The V call is TRBV11-2, the J call TRBJ1-2, with 7 bases aligning to TRBD1. This CDR3 has 16 amino acids. The J segment lost 4 bases and the V segment lost 7 bases, leaving 15 bases of the junction unmatched. From germline, CDR1 is SGHAT and CDR2 FQNNGV.